Here is one T cell receptor (beta chain) with its context. CDR3 length: 12 amino acids. V lost 0 bases and J 12 bases, leaving 9 bases between the germline ends. Germline-derived CDR1 and CDR2 are SGHDN and FVKESK. Alongside a J-beta primer mix, a sample-barcoded 5' primer served in a second PCR lasting roughly 7 to 12 cycles. MiXCR, applied by TCRdb to the 5' RACE reads, yields one record per CDR3 protein. The sample lists about 400,000 distinct CDR3 sequences; about 52% were seen once. The sample belongs to a study of blood T cells in healthy people across ages. Sample: blood. The chain couples TRBV14 to TRBJ2-1; the D is unclear. This sequence was found in a man aged 55 to 70 in good health. The chain's CDR3 is CASSQDRWGQFF. The CDR3 region has the DNA TGTGCCAGCAGCCAAGATAGGTGGGGGCAGTTCTTC.